What follows is one T cell receptor (beta chain) and its context. The target antigen is unknown. The data derive from a study of OX40 agonist ivuxolimab in advanced cancers. Study summary: Ivuxolimab is a fully human IgG2 antibody that activates OX40 (CD134). Eligibility rules accepted prior anti-PD-1, anti-PD-L1 or anti-CTLA-4 therapy, and 40% to 50% had some. In three patients, partial responses were observed, one with hepatocellular carcinoma and two with cutaneous melanoma. Study-wide results and limits: Some patients without response likewise showed low normalized clonal expansion.

This table comes from immunoSEQ multiplex PCR, and its TCRdb copy is limited to in-frame clones, with some not included. The sample carries 40,000 or so clones, roughly 90% recorded once. CDR1 and CDR2 from the germline V gene are SGHTA and FQGNSA. There are 15 residues in the CDR3. V dropped 4 bases and J dropped 5; count of bases not matched to a gene: 8. The source was CD4+ or CD8+ T cells sorted from blood, collected in a trial of the OX40 agonist ivuxolimab. The origin of this receptor is an adult with an advanced solid tumor such as melanoma, head and neck, liver or kidney cancer. The genes are TRBV7-2 and TRBJ1-2, with TRBD1 matching over 9 bases. The CDR3 here is CASSSEGQGTYGYTF. The CDR3 DNA sequence: TGTGCCAGCAGCTCCGAAGGACAGGGGACGTATGGCTACACCTTC.